Presented here are 10 T cell receptor beta chains from one specimen sequenced in a study of cytomegalovirus exposure and HLA in healthy donors. The protocol was immunoSEQ multiplex PCR, while the TCRdb copy is restricted to in-frame clones and leaves out a portion. The sample lists 150,000 to 250,000 clones, approximately 82% occurring once. The sample was PBMCs. The origin of the receptors is a woman aged 25 to 39 in good health and CMV-seropositive.

The chain carries TRBV25-1 and TRBJ2-5; TRBD2 aligns across 14 bases. The CDR3 has 16 amino acids. Germline lookup yields CDR1 MGHDK and CDR2 SYGVNS. Losses at the gene ends were 4 bases for V and 5 bases for J; bases not matched to a gene: 6. In DNA, the CDR3 is TGTGCCAGCAGTGCCGGGACTAGCGGGAGACGGGAGACCCAGTACTTC. Protein: CASSAGTSGRRETQYF.

The rearrangement uses TRBV15 and TRBJ2-3; 7 bases match TRBD1. The ends lost 5 bases at V and 1 base at J; junction bases unmatched: 3. The CDR3 contains 14 residues. The germline V gene encodes CDR1 LNHNV and CDR2 YYDKDF (reference sequence). CDR3 protein: CATSADRRTDTQYF. The DNA for the CDR3 is TGTGCCACCAGCGCGGACAGGCGCACAGATACGCAGTATTTT.

The rearrangement links TRBV7-6 to TRBJ1-4, with 8 bases matching TRBD1. V lost 5 bases, J lost 6 bases, and 5 bases stayed unmatched. Germline lookup yields CDR1 SGHVS and CDR2 FNYEAQ. This CDR3 spans 14 amino acids. The CDR3 DNA sequence: TGTGCCAGCAGCAACCTACAGGGGGATGAAAAACTGTTTTTT. Protein sequence: CASSNLQGDEKLFF.

The J gene is TRBJ1-3, the V gene TRBV5-4; D ambiguous. The length of the CDR3 is 15 residues. The V end lost 2 bases, the J end lost 4 bases, and 13 bases lay between the germline ends. CDR1 is SGHNT and CDR2 is YYREEE in the germline V gene (reference sequence). CDR3 residues: CASSFPGSSGNTIYF. CDR3 sequence (DNA): TGTGCCAGCAGCTTCCCCGGGAGCTCCGGAAACACCATATATTTT.

About this clone itself: Other DNA sequences in this sample translate to the same CDR3. The CDR3, as DNA: TGCGCCAGCAGCTTAACCGGGAATCAGCCCCAGCATTTT. This encodes CASSLTGNQPQHF. This chain joins TRBV5-1 and TRBJ1-5; D uncertain. Germline CDR1 and CDR2: SGHRS and YFSETQ. The length of the CDR3 is 13 residues. Trimming took off 2 bases at V and 4 bases at J, with 7 bases between the two ends.

This CDR3 reads CASSEAPPGQIVYEQYF. The CDR3 bases are TGTGCCAGCAGTGAAGCGCCGCCGGGACAGATTGTCTACGAGCAGTACTTC. The chain couples TRBV2 to TRBJ2-7; TRBD1 matches 7 bases. V lost 0 bases and J lost 3; bases outside the gene matches: 11. This CDR3 region has 17 residues. In germline, CDR1 is SNHLY, CDR2 FYNNEI.

The V call is TRBV7-2, the J call TRBJ2-7; maybe TRBD2 (5 bases). There are 15 residues in the CDR3. Trimming cost V 1 base and J 7 bases, with 17 bases left between them. Germline CDR1 is SGHTA and CDR2 is FQGNSA. CDR3 coding DNA: TGTGCCAGCAGCTTAGGCGGGCGCCCGAGGGATGAGCAGTACTTC. Translated, it gives CASSLGGRPRDEQYF.

DNA of the CDR3: TGTGCCAGTAGCCGAAACACAGGGAGGGCTGAAGCTTTCTTT. This translates into CASSRNTGRAEAFF. J is TRBJ1-1 and V is TRBV19; D may be TRBD1 (6 bases). The CDR3 extends over 14 amino acids. The ends were cut back, 6 bases at V and 6 bases at J, with 17 bases in the middle. Germline CDR1 is LNHDA and CDR2 is SQIVND (reference sequence).

The CDR3 is CSVESSGGRDTQYF. The CDR3 DNA sequence: TGCAGCGTTGAATCGTCAGGGGGTAGGGATACGCAGTATTTT. The chain carries TRBV29-1 and TRBJ2-3; 7 positions agree with TRBD1. The trim removed 2 bases at V and 6 bases at J, leaving 8 bases unmatched. The CDR3 sequence is 14 residues long. Germline CDR1 reads SQVTM; CDR2 reads ANQGSEA.

This chain joins TRBV28 and TRBJ2-3; perhaps TRBD2 as D (5 bases). The germline CDR1 and CDR2 sequences are MDHEN and SYDVKM. V was pared by 4 bases and J by 0 bases, with 14 bases between. The CDR3 has 16 amino acids. Here the CDR3 DNA reads TGTGCCAGCAGTTACCCCGTTGGAGGTAGCACAGATACGCAGTATTTT. This codes for CASSYPVGGSTDTQYF.